A single sample is the source of the 13 T cell receptor beta chains below, sequenced in a study of PD-1 blockade in classical Hodgkin lymphoma. Assay: immunoSEQ multiplex PCR; the TCRdb copy retains only in-frame clones and omits some. The sample includes roughly 30,000 clones, approximately 78% seen only once; the top ten take 0.5% to 0.65%. Time point noted: cycle 4 day 1 (C4D1), after less than seven weeks of nivolumab. Each patient's relapse followed autologous stem cell transplantation, and brentuximab vedotin exposure varied. Negative selection with magnetic separation was used to purify CD4+ T cells from thawed PBMCs. The sample consisted of CD4+ T cells from blood, taken before the fourth cycle of nivolumab. All receptors derive from a human donor with classical Hodgkin lymphoma.

V and J are TRBV10-1 and TRBJ2-3, with D unclear. Germline V gene lookup returns CDR1 WNHNN and CDR2 SYGVQD (reference sequence). Trimming took off 2 bases at V and 3 bases at J, with 15 bases between the two ends. This CDR3 spans 16 amino acids. In DNA form, the CDR3 reads TGCGCCAGCAGTGAGGCCACTTGGAGTCGTACAGATACGCAGTATTTT. It codes for CASSEATWSRTDTQYF.

The rearrangement links TRBV6-6 to TRBJ2-7, with 8 bases that match TRBD2. The ends lost 0 bases at V and 3 bases at J; junction bases unmatched: 4. The CDR3 is 15 amino acids. Germline V gene data show CDR1 as MNHNY and CDR2 as SVGAGI (reference sequence). The CDR3: CASSYSLAGGYEQYF. The CDR3 bases are TGTGCCAGCAGTTACTCCCTGGCGGGGGGCTACGAGCAGTACTTC.

Only a few counts were recorded for this clone. The chain joins TRBV30 to TRBJ1-1; unclear D gene. The CDR3 totals 13 residues. Looked up from germline, CDR1 is GTSNPN and CDR2 is SVGIG (reference sequence). V was cut by 4 bases and J by 2 bases, with 11 bases left in between. The CDR3 here is CAWKIQPNTEAFF. CDR3 bases: TGTGCCTGGAAGATACAGCCCAACACTGAAGCTTTCTTT.

This chain joins TRBV5-5 and TRBJ2-7, with a weak D call TRBD2 (5 bases). This CDR3 has 14 amino acids. CDR1 and CDR2 from the germline V gene are SGHKS and YYEKEE (reference sequence). V lost 2 bases, J lost 4 bases, and 13 bases lay in between. Written as DNA, the CDR3 is TGTGCCAGCAGCTTTGCCGGGGTTCCGTACGAGCAGTACTTC. Amino acid sequence: CASSFAGVPYEQYF. The variable domain in full, completed from reference TRBV5-5 and TRBJ2-7, reads DAGVTQSPTHLIKTRGQQVTLRCSPISGHKSVSWYQQVLGQGPQFIFQYYEKEERGRGNFPDRFSARQFPNYSSELNVNALLLGDSALYLCASSFAGVPYEQYFGPGTRLTVT.

This clone was picked up one time. The rearrangement links TRBV5-1 to TRBJ2-5; TRBD1 matches 10 bases. The CDR3 extends over 16 amino acids. V lost 3 bases and J lost 5; bases outside the gene matches: 10. The V gene's germline CDR1 is SGHRS and CDR2 YFSETQ. The CDR3 reads CASSSQVTGGAETQYF. The CDR3 bases are TGCGCCAGCAGCTCACAAGTGACAGGGGGCGCGGAGACCCAGTACTTC.

There are a few counts of this clone. This chain uses TRBV5-1 with TRBJ2-1, with 7 bases lining up with TRBD1. Per the germline V gene, CDR1 is SGHRS and CDR2 is YFSETQ. Trimming at V came to 2 bases and at J to 5 bases, leaving 7 bases not matched to a gene. The CDR3 loop spans 15 amino acids. CDR3 residues: CASSLDRTGNNEQFF. CDR3 nucleotides: TGCGCCAGCAGCTTAGACCGGACAGGCAACAATGAGCAGTTCTTC.

In its sample, this clone was seen once. The rearrangement links TRBV5-1 to TRBJ1-1, with TRBD1 identical over 10 bases. Germline V gene data show CDR1 as SGHRS and CDR2 as YFSETQ. The V gene end was trimmed by 4 bases and the J gene end by 2 bases; junction bases not matched to a gene: 11. There are 17 residues in the CDR3. The CDR3 sequence: CASSPRPGQGVNTEAFF. In nucleotides, the CDR3 is TGCGCCAGCAGCCCCCGGCCCGGACAGGGGGTTAACACTGAAGCTTTCTTT.

The J gene is TRBJ1-2, the V gene TRBV5-1; TRBD1 aligns across 8 bases. The length of the CDR3 is 15 residues. Unmatched junction bases numbered 9, after V lost 0 bases and J lost 8 bases. In germline, CDR1 is SGHRS, CDR2 YFSETQ. The CDR3 sequence: CASSLDPGQASGYTF. The CDR3 region has the DNA TGCGCCAGCAGCTTGGACCCGGGACAGGCGTCAGGCTACACCTTC.

The gene calls are TRBV29-1 and TRBJ2-2, with TRBD1 identical over 7 bases. J gave up 7 bases and V 7 bases, and 6 bases lay outside the gene matches. The CDR3 consists of 12 residues. Germline V gene data show CDR1 as SQVTM and CDR2 as ANQGSEA. The chain's CDR3 is CSGGQFDGELFF. CDR3 coding DNA: TGCAGCGGGGGACAGTTCGACGGGGAGCTGTTTTTT.

V and J are TRBV5-1 and TRBJ1-6; D is perhaps TRBD1 (5 bases). The CDR3 length is 15 residues. V was pared by 2 bases and J by 6 bases, with 12 bases between. The germline V gene encodes CDR1 SGHRS and CDR2 YFSETQ. In DNA, the CDR3 is TGCGCCAGCAGCTTCGCTGGGGGGGGTAATTCACCCCTCCACTTT. This codes for CASSFAGGGNSPLHF.

This rearrangement joins TRBV5-1 to TRBJ2-3; D is undetermined. Per the germline V gene, CDR1 is SGHRS and CDR2 is YFSETQ. The CDR3 totals 14 residues. V lost 4 bases, J lost 1 base, and 10 bases lay in between. CDR3 bases: TGCGCCAGCAGCGAGGCCAGGCGCACAGATACGCAGTATTTT. Translating it yields CASSEARRTDTQYF.

This chain joins TRBV7-9 and TRBJ2-5; 8 nucleotides line up with TRBD1. This CDR3 region has 17 residues. CDR1 is SEHNR, CDR2 FQNEAQ, per germline (reference sequence). Germline trimming cut 5 bases from V and 5 bases from J; bases unmatched to any gene: 16. CDR3 loop: CASSLRTSGTGGETQYF. CDR3 DNA sequence: TGTGCCAGCAGCCTAAGAACCTCCGGGACAGGTGGGGAGACCCAGTACTTC.

The chain has TRBV5-4 and TRBJ2-2; TRBD2 matches at 8 bases. Germline V CDR1 and CDR2: SGHNT, YYREEE (reference sequence). This CDR3 spans 18 amino acids. Trimming removed 3 bases from V and 4 bases from J; junction bases left unmatched: 14. CDR3 nucleotides: TGTGCCAGCAGCTCGGGTAGCTTAGCGGGAAGAGGCACCGGGGAGCTGTTTTTT. Its translation: CASSSGSLAGRGTGELFF.